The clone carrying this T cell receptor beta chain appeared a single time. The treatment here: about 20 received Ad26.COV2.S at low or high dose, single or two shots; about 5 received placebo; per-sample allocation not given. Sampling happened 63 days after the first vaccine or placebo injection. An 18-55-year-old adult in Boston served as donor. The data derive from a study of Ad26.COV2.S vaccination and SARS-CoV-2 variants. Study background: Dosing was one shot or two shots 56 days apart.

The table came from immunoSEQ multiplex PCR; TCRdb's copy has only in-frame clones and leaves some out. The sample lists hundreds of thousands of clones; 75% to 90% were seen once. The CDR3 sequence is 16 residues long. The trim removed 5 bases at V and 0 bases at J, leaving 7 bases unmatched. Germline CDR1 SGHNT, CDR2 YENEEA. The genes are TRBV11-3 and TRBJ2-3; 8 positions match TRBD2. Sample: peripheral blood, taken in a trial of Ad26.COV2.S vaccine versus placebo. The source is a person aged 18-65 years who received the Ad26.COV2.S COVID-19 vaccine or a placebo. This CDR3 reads CASSNGPSGSTDTQYF. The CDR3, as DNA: TGTGCCAGCAGCAACGGCCCTAGCGGGAGCACAGATACGCAGTATTTT.